This TCR beta chain derives from a study of T cells after yellow fever vaccination. CDR3 size: 12 residues. Germline CDR1 GTSNPN, CDR2 SVGIG (reference sequence). Trimming stripped 3 bases from V and 0 bases from J, with 3 bases between. This clonotype was observed a few times. TCRdb re-called the 5' RACE reads through MiXCR, storing one row per CDR3 protein. The sample holds approximately 340,000 distinct CDR3 sequences, 8.7% seen once. The TCR was taken from a man aged 18 to 30 who received the YFV17D yellow fever vaccine. V and J are TRBV30 and TRBJ1-3; D call uncertain. The material was PBMCs, obtained on the day of the first yellow fever vaccination. The CDR3 region has the DNA TGTGCCTGGAGGGCCTCTGGAAACACCATATATTTT. Its protein is CAWRASGNTIYF.